This TCR beta chain was recorded in a study of cytomegalovirus exposure and HLA in healthy donors. This CDR3 contains 13 residues. Germline V gene lookup returns CDR1 SGHRS and CDR2 YFSETQ. V lost 4 bases and J lost 9, with 14 bases in between. Whole-study findings and limits: Most TCRs appeared rarely, but some public TCRs recurred in many donors. The authors judged a highly shared variant cluster likely a sequencing artifact. According to the study, around 160 TCR beta chains were cytomegalovirus-associated. An analysis that came later showed most CMV-associated TCR beta chains appearing HLA-restricted.

PCR primers comprised 60 Vbeta and 13 Jbeta primers. The repertoire was sequenced with immunoSEQ multiplex PCR; TCRdb's copy has only in-frame clones and lacks some. This sample yields about 59,000 clones, of which over 70% are seen a single time; approximately 3.9% belongs to the top ten. Details on this clone: What it recognizes is unknown.

This TCR derives from a woman in her forties in good health and CMV-seronegative. This chain joins TRBV5-1 and TRBJ2-4; possibly TRBD2 for D (5 bases). The sample taken for sequencing was PBMCs. The CDR3 nucleotides read TGCGCCAGCAGCAACCCACAACTAGGCATTCAGTACTTC. Translating gives CASSNPQLGIQYF.